Listed below are T cell receptor beta chains from one sample, sequenced in a study of cytomegalovirus exposure and HLA in healthy donors. Clones were read by immunoSEQ multiplex PCR, and TCRdb kept only the in-frame ones, dropping some. Listed are around 140,000 clones; 2% to 2.5% falls within the top ten. Sequenced sample: PBMCs. The receptors come from a woman aged 18-30 years in good health and CMV-seronegative. CDR3s include the opening cysteine and the closing phenylalanine or tryptophan.

V gene	J gene	CDR3 protein
TRBV5-8	TRBJ1-4	CASSLGRGKSEKLFF
TRBV30	TRBJ2-5	CAWSVKGFQETQYF
TRBV5-1	TRBJ1-1	CASSMERGTEAFF
TRBV7-9	TRBJ1-1	CASSLPGLGRGAFF
TRBV5-1	TRBJ2-5	CASSQGQGRQETQYF
TRBV30	TRBJ2-4	CAWGFLENIQYF
TRBV7-9	TRBJ2-5	CASSGNRDQYF
TRBV4-1	TRBJ1-5	CASSLVTSNQPQHF
TRBV6-4	TRBJ2-6	CASSKTGDNSGANVLTF
TRBV6-5	TRBJ1-6	CASSYSGQGSSPLHF
TRBV5-5	TRBJ2-3	CASSLRPGYGADTQYF
TRBV7-6	TRBJ1-4	CASSLIRAAYNATNEKLFF
TRBV6-6	TRBJ2-1	CASSYYQLGGNEQFF
TRBV14	TRBJ2-3	CASSQHRGSDTQYF
TRBV4-1	TRBJ1-2	CASSPGQALYGYTF
TRBV5-6	TRBJ2-5	CASSFLLARGETQYF
TRBV15	TRBJ1-2	CATSRESFGQTDYGYTF
TRBV7-3	TRBJ2-2	CASSSGLAGGPTGELFF
TRBV28	TRBJ1-4	CASSSPHTGNEKLFF
TRBV28	TRBJ1-1	CASSPYWTGSNTEAFF
TRBV29-1	TRBJ1-2	CSVASQGPLGYGYTF
TRBV5-1	TRBJ1-3	CASSRLGAHSGNTIYF